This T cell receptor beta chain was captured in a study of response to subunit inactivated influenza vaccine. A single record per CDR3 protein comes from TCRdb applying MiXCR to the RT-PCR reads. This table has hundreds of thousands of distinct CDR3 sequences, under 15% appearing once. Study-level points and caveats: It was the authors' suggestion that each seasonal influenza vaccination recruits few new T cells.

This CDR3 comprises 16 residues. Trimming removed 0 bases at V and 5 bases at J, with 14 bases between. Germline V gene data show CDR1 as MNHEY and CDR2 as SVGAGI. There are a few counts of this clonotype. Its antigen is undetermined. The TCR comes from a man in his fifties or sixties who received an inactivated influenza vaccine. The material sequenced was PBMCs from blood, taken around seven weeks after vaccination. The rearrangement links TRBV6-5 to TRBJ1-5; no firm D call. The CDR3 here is CASSYSRPGFDQPQHF. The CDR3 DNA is TGTGCCAGCAGTTACTCGCGGCCAGGTTTCGATCAGCCCCAGCATTTT.